A selection of T cell receptor beta chains follows, all from one sample in a study of early T cells in non-severe SARS-CoV-2 infection. TCRdb fed the 5' RACE reads into MiXCR, producing one record per CDR3 protein. Of about 69,000 distinct CDR3 sequences listed, about 9.4% are singletons. The specimen sequenced was whole blood. The receptors come from an adult who was a healthcare worker with PCR-confirmed SARS-CoV-2 infection or an uninfected control (not recorded which). Both conserved end residues are part of each CDR3. The D gene is left open where the match is weak. Expanded clones are given a class, and other clones once, few, many or no size at all.

D: TRBD2; J: TRBJ2-1; size: few; V: TRBV4-1; DNA: TGCGCCAGCAGCCATCCGGGACTAGCGGGAGGCCCCGATAAGAATGAGCAGTTCTTC; CDR3: CASSHPGLAGGPDKNEQFF
D: TRBD1; J: TRBJ1-6; size: .; V: TRBV7-2; DNA: TGTGCCAGCAGCTTCAAACAGGGGGATTCACCCCTCCACTTT; CDR3: CASSFKQGDSPLHF
D: TRBD1; J: TRBJ2-5; size: many; V: TRBV10-3; DNA: TGTGCCATCAGTGAGTCAGACAGGGGAGAGACCCAGTACTTC; CDR3: CAISESDRGETQYF
D: .; J: TRBJ2-3; size: .; V: TRBV20-1; DNA: TGCAGTGCTCGCCAAGTCAGCGAGAGAGTATCGTGGGGCACAGATACGCAGTATTTT; CDR3: CSARQVSERVSWGTDTQYF
D: TRBD2; J: TRBJ2-1; size: many; V: TRBV6-1; DNA: TGTGCCAGCAGGGGATACGGCGGGAGCTCCAATGAGCAGTTCTTC; CDR3: CASRGYGGSSNEQFF
D: .; J: TRBJ1-4; size: many; V: TRBV9; DNA: TGTGCCAGCAGCGGAAGGACCGATGAAAAACTGTTTTTT; CDR3: CASSGRTDEKLFF
D: .; J: TRBJ2-5; size: few; V: TRBV7-9; DNA: TGTGCCAGCAGCTTAGCTCCCCAAGAGACCCAGTACTTC; CDR3: CASSLAPQETQYF
D: .; J: TRBJ2-7; size: .; V: TRBV13; DNA: TGTGCCAGCAGCCCCACCGGAACCTACGAGCAGTACTTC; CDR3: CASSPTGTYEQYF
D: .; J: TRBJ2-5; size: .; V: TRBV10-1; DNA: TGCGCCAGCAGTCCGACAGGAGCGAAAAAGACCCAGTACTTC; CDR3: CASSPTGAKKTQYF
D: TRBD2; J: TRBJ2-1; size: .; V: TRBV3-1; DNA: TGTGCCAGCAGCCTTCTCGGACTAGCCAATGAGCAGTTCTTC; CDR3: CASSLLGLANEQFF
D: .; J: TRBJ1-2; size: .; V: TRBV12-5; DNA: TGTGCTAGTGGTTTGGTATCTAACACCAGGGACTATGGCTACACCTTC; CDR3: CASGLVSNTRDYGYTF
D: TRBD2; J: TRBJ2-5; size: many; V: TRBV5-1; DNA: TGCGCCAGCAGCAGTTCGGCGGGAGTAGAGACCCAGTACTTC; CDR3: CASSSSAGVETQYF
D: TRBD2; J: TRBJ2-1; size: many; V: TRBV11-3; DNA: TGTGCCAGCAGCTTGGGGCGGGAGGTGCAGTTCTTC; CDR3: CASSLGREVQFF
D: .; J: TRBJ2-2; size: many; V: TRBV12-3/TRBV12-4; DNA: TGTGCCAGCAGTTTAGGTGATCATAGTTGGGCCGGGGAGCTGTTTTTT; CDR3: CASSLGDHSWAGELFF
D: .; J: TRBJ2-7; size: many; V: TRBV6-2/TRBV6-3; DNA: TGTGCCAGCAGTTGGGCAGCATACGAGCAGTACTTC; CDR3: CASSWAAYEQYF
D: .; J: TRBJ1-5; size: few; V: TRBV6-2/TRBV6-3; DNA: TGTGCCAGCAGCTCCAGCCTCCCCACTCAGCCCCAGCATTTT; CDR3: CASSSSLPTQPQHF
D: .; J: TRBJ1-6; size: few; V: TRBV20-1; DNA: TGCAGTGCCCTTCCTGGGGGCTCGCGTTCACCCCTCCACTTT; CDR3: CSALPGGSRSPLHF
D: TRBD2; J: TRBJ2-2; size: few; V: TRBV5-1; DNA: TGCGCCAGCTCCCGCGGGAGTAACGGCGCCGGGGAGCTGTTTTTT; CDR3: CASSRGSNGAGELFF
D: .; J: TRBJ1-1; size: few; V: TRBV20-1; DNA: TGCAGTGCTAGAGATCCTGTGACAGTGAACACTGAAGCTTTCTTT; CDR3: CSARDPVTVNTEAFF
D: TRBD2; J: TRBJ2-1; size: few; V: TRBV20-1; DNA: TGCAGTGCTGCTAGCGGGAGGGGTGCCTACAATGAGCAGTTCTTC; CDR3: CSAASGRGAYNEQFF
D: TRBD2; J: TRBJ2-3; size: few; V: TRBV19; DNA: TGTGCCAGTAGCCAACTAGCGGGGGGCCGTAATACGCAGTATTTT; CDR3: CASSQLAGGRNTQYF
D: .; J: TRBJ2-7; size: many; V: TRBV6-2/TRBV6-3; DNA: TGTGCCAGCAGTTACTCCCGCCTTAGGGAGCAGTACTTC; CDR3: CASSYSRLREQYF
D: .; J: TRBJ1-5; size: many; V: TRBV20-1; DNA: TGCAGTGCTAGGTATAGCCCCTATCAGCCCCAGCATTTT; CDR3: CSARYSPYQPQHF
D: TRBD1; J: TRBJ1-4; size: few; V: TRBV19; DNA: TGTGCCAGTAGTATCCCCTGGGACAGGGATAATGAAAAACTGTTTTTT; CDR3: CASSIPWDRDNEKLFF
D: .; J: TRBJ2-3; size: few; V: TRBV11-3; DNA: TGTGCCAGCAGCCTTCGGGACTCCACAGATACGCAGTATTTT; CDR3: CASSLRDSTDTQYF
D: TRBD1; J: TRBJ2-5; size: .; V: TRBV7-2; DNA: TGTGCCAGCAGCCTTGGACAGGGAGAAGAGACCCAGTACTTC; CDR3: CASSLGQGEETQYF
D: .; J: TRBJ2-6; size: many; V: TRBV7-9; DNA: TGTGCCAGCAGCTTAGAAATGGGGGCAGGGGCCAACGTCCTGACTTTC; CDR3: CASSLEMGAGANVLTF
D: .; J: TRBJ1-2; size: .; V: TRBV4-3; DNA: TGCGCCAGCAGCCAAGGTACAGGGAACAACTATGGCTACACCTTC; CDR3: CASSQGTGNNYGYTF
D: .; J: TRBJ1-1; size: few; V: TRBV20-1; DNA: TGCAGTGTAGGACACCAGAACACTGAAGCTTTCTTT; CDR3: CSVGHQNTEAFF
D: .; J: TRBJ2-3; size: .; V: TRBV7-3; DNA: TGTGCCAGCAGCTCTGTGGGGTCCACAGATACGCAGTATTTT; CDR3: CASSSVGSTDTQYF
D: .; J: TRBJ2-3; size: many; V: TRBV29-1; DNA: TGCAGCGCCAATTCCGGGACTCGTCCATGGGATACGCAGTATTTT; CDR3: CSANSGTRPWDTQYF
D: TRBD1; J: TRBJ2-7; size: .; V: TRBV6-5; DNA: TGTGCCAGCAGTCACCCGGGACAGCCCGAGCAGTACTTC; CDR3: CASSHPGQPEQYF
D: .; J: TRBJ2-1; size: many; V: TRBV2; DNA: TGTGCCAGCAGTTTCATTGGACGGAATGAGCAGTTCTTC; CDR3: CASSFIGRNEQFF
D: TRBD2; J: TRBJ2-7; size: few; V: TRBV25-1; DNA: TGTGCCAGCAGTGAGCTAGCGGGAGTTAACGAGCAGTACTTC; CDR3: CASSELAGVNEQYF
D: TRBD1; J: TRBJ2-3; size: few; V: TRBV6-1; DNA: TGTGCCAGCAAAGACTGGACAGGTAGCACAGATACGCAGTATTTT; CDR3: CASKDWTGSTDTQYF
D: TRBD1; J: TRBJ2-7; size: .; V: TRBV10-3; DNA: TGTGCCATCAGTGGGACAGGGACCTACGAGCAGTACTTC; CDR3: CAISGTGTYEQYF
D: TRBD1; J: TRBJ2-5; size: many; V: TRBV6-2/TRBV6-3; DNA: TGTGCCAGCAGTTGGGACAGTACGAGAGAGACCCAGTACTTC; CDR3: CASSWDSTRETQYF
D: TRBD1; J: TRBJ2-1; size: many; V: TRBV13; DNA: TGTGCCAGCAGCAGCCCGACAGGGGGCTCCTACAATGAGCAGTTCTTC; CDR3: CASSSPTGGSYNEQFF
D: TRBD2; J: TRBJ2-3; size: many; V: TRBV3-1; DNA: TGTGCCAGCAGCCAAGGGCTAGCGGGTAATACGCAGTATTTT; CDR3: CASSQGLAGNTQYF
D: .; J: TRBJ2-3; size: .; V: TRBV7-9; DNA: TGTGCCAGCAGCTCCAACACCGCTATTTCAAGCACAGATACGCAGTATTTT; CDR3: CASSSNTAISSTDTQYF
D: .; J: TRBJ1-1; size: many; V: TRBV27; DNA: TGTGCCAGCAGTTTCTCACACATGAACACTGAAGCTTTCTTT; CDR3: CASSFSHMNTEAFF
D: .; J: TRBJ2-1; size: .; V: TRBV5-1; DNA: TGCGCCAGCAGCTTGGAGGGACCGCTACCCTCCTACAATGAGCAGTTCTTC; CDR3: CASSLEGPLPSYNEQFF
D: .; J: TRBJ2-2; size: .; V: TRBV9; DNA: TGTGCCAGCAGCTCGGGACCAGAAAACACCGGGGAGCTGTTTTTT; CDR3: CASSSGPENTGELFF
D: .; J: TRBJ2-1; size: few; V: TRBV2; DNA: TGTGCCAGCAGTGGACAGGTAATGACCTACAATGAGCAGTTCTTC; CDR3: CASSGQVMTYNEQFF
D: .; J: TRBJ1-2; size: few; V: TRBV7-9; DNA: TGTGCCAGCAGTCTTCAGGGGAACTATGGCTACACCTTC; CDR3: CASSLQGNYGYTF
D: TRBD1; J: TRBJ2-3; size: many; V: TRBV2; DNA: TGTGCCAGCAGCGGGACAGAAGGCACAGATACGCAGTATTTT; CDR3: CASSGTEGTDTQYF
D: .; J: TRBJ1-1; size: many; V: TRBV6-1; DNA: TGTGCCAGCAGTGGAAGGGGAAGGGACACTGAAGCTTTCTTT; CDR3: CASSGRGRDTEAFF
D: .; J: TRBJ2-3; size: .; V: TRBV3-1; DNA: TGTGCCAGCAGCCAACCCGGGGAGATCACAGATACGCAGTATTTT; CDR3: CASSQPGEITDTQYF
D: TRBD2; J: TRBJ2-1; size: many; V: TRBV5-1; DNA: TGCGCCAGCAGCTTGGGCCGGAAAATAGCGGGAGGTAGTTACAATGAGCAGTTCTTC; CDR3: CASSLGRKIAGGSYNEQFF